The 9 T cell receptor beta chains below come from one sample, sequenced in a study of blood T cell repertoires in COVID-19. Method: immunoSEQ multiplex PCR; TCRdb's copy keeps in-frame clones and lacks some. Seen here are around 440,000 clones, about 91% observed once, and the top ten hold 10% to 15%. Sequencing was carried out using peripheral blood. The receptors here all came from a woman aged 45-65 years with COVID-19, enrolled during active disease.

The genes are TRBV5-4 and TRBJ1-1, with 12 bases that match TRBD1. Trimming at V came to 0 bases and at J to 5 bases, leaving 11 bases not matched to a gene. The CDR3 totals 18 residues. Germline CDR1 reads SGHNT; CDR2 reads YYREEE (reference sequence). The CDR3 loop is CASSLVRGTGGARTEAFF. The CDR3, as DNA: TGTGCCAGCAGCTTGGTGCGGGGGACAGGGGGCGCGAGGACTGAAGCTTTCTTT.

The chain combines TRBV6-5 with TRBJ2-3, with D possibly TRBD1 on 6 matching bases. The CDR3 is 16 amino acids. V dropped 4 bases and J dropped 0 bases, with 14 bases sitting between them. Germline-derived CDR1 and CDR2 are MNHEY and SVGAGI. Here the CDR3 DNA reads TGTGCCAGCAGTTGGTCCTCAGGGGCTAGCACAGATACGCAGTATTTT. Translating gives CASSWSSGASTDTQYF.

Here the CDR3 reads CASSLRRLGSPLHF. The CDR3 region has the DNA TGTGCCAGCAGTTTACGCCGCCTCGGTTCACCCCTCCACTTT. The V and J genes are TRBV28 and TRBJ1-6; no clear D. The CDR3 length is 14 residues. The germline V and J ends were trimmed by 2 bases and 9 bases, with 11 bases remaining between them. Germline loops: CDR1 MDHEN, CDR2 SYDVKM.

V usage is TRBV15 and J usage is TRBJ1-1; 7 bases line up with TRBD1. CDR1 and CDR2 from the germline V gene are LNHNV and YYDKDF (reference sequence). CDR3 length equals 15 residues. Unmatched junction bases numbered 8, after V lost 0 bases and J lost 7 bases. CDR3 DNA sequence: TGTGCCACCAGCAGAGAAACAGGGGAGTGGAGTGAAGCTTTCTTT. It encodes CATSRETGEWSEAFF.

The chain employs TRBV7-3 and TRBJ1-1; D uncertain. This CDR3 is 15 amino acids long. V was clipped by 1 base and J by 3 bases, with 12 bases between them. Looked up from germline, CDR1 is SGHTA and CDR2 is FQGTGA. The CDR3 bases are TGTGCCAGCAGCTTAATGGCAGCGACTTACACTGAAGCTTTCTTT. Amino acids: CASSLMAATYTEAFF. Combining the CDR3 with reference TRBV7-3 and TRBJ1-1 gives the whole variable domain GAGVSQTPSNKVTEKGKYVELRCDPISGHTALYWYRQSLGQGPEFLIYFQGTGAADDSGLPNDRFFAVRPEGSVSTLKIQRTERGDSAVYLCASSLMAATYTEAFFGQGTRLTVV.

The chain joins TRBV6-5 to TRBJ1-6; perhaps TRBD1 as D (5 bases). Trimming shortened V by 9 bases and J by 8 bases, and 20 bases separated the two germline ends. Germline-derived CDR1 and CDR2 are MNHEY and SVGAGI. The length of the CDR3 is 15 residues. This CDR3 is CASSYSRTRDSPLHF. CDR3 nucleotide sequence: TGTGCCAGTTCCTACTCCCGGACAAGGGATTCACCCCTCCACTTT.

The chain links TRBV15 to TRBJ2-6; no clear D. The V gene lost 4 bases and the J gene lost 0 bases, with 7 bases spanning the gap. This CDR3 has 15 residues. The germline V gene has CDR1 LNHNV and CDR2 YYDKDF (reference sequence). DNA of the CDR3: TGTGCCACCAGCATCAGTGTCTCTGGGGCCAACGTCCTGACTTTC. Translation gives CATSISVSGANVLTF.

The V gene is TRBV4-1, the J gene TRBJ1-1; TRBD1 matches 7 bases. Germline CDR1 reads MGHRA; CDR2 reads YSYEKL. V lost 3 bases, J lost 1 base, and 2 bases stayed unmatched. This CDR3 is built from 14 residues. Here the CDR3 reads CASSQRTGNTEAFF. The CDR3 coding sequence is TGCGCCAGCAGCCAGAGGACAGGGAACACTGAAGCTTTCTTT.

The chain links TRBV7-9 to TRBJ2-3, with 14 nucleotides matching TRBD2. Germline V CDR1 and CDR2: SEHNR, FQNEAQ (reference sequence). This CDR3 contains 17 residues. With 5 bases clipped from V and 3 bases from J, the junction kept 7 bases outside the gene matches. The CDR3 nucleotides are TGTGCCAGCAGCATCCGACTAGCGGGGGGGCATACAGATACGCAGTATTTT. Translating it yields CASSIRLAGGHTDTQYF.